The 5 T cell receptor beta chains reported below all come from one sample, sequenced in a study of PD-1 blockade in classical Hodgkin lymphoma. Clones were sequenced by immunoSEQ multiplex PCR, and TCRdb holds only the in-frame ones, with some missing. The data contain under 30,000 clones, more than 85% of them seen just once; the ten biggest clones take up 0.4% to 0.45%. Sample time point: cycle 4 day 1 (C4D1), after more than five weeks of nivolumab. Each patient experienced a relapse that followed autologous stem cell transplantation, and brentuximab vedotin exposure varied. Investigators isolated CD4+ T cells from thawed PBMCs through magnetic negative selection. The specimen comprised CD4+ T cells from blood, sampled before the fourth cycle of nivolumab. All receptors come from a human donor with classical Hodgkin lymphoma.

This sequence joins TRBV7-9 and TRBJ2-1; 10 bases fit TRBD2. The CDR3 covers 16 residues. Losses at the gene ends were 0 bases for V and 2 bases for J; bases not matched to a gene: 1. CDR1 is SEHNR and CDR2 is FQNEAQ in the germline V gene (reference sequence). This chain's CDR3 is CASSLAAGGPYNEQFF. For the CDR3, the DNA is TGTGCCAGCAGCTTAGCAGCGGGAGGGCCCTACAATGAGCAGTTCTTC. The full variable domain, completed using reference TRBV7-9 and TRBJ2-1, is DTGVSQNPRHKITKRGQNVTFRCDPISEHNRLYWYRQTLGQGPEFLTYFQNEAQLEKSRLLSDRFSAERPKGSFSTLEIQRTEQGDSAMYLCASSLAAGGPYNEQFFGPGTRLTVL.

V and J are TRBV19 and TRBJ2-5; tentative D call: TRBD1 (6 bases). CDR1 and CDR2 from the germline V gene are LNHDA and SQIVND (reference sequence). The CDR3 loop spans 13 amino acids. Trimming left V 9 bases short and J 4 bases short, with 15 bases between. CDR3 in amino acids: CASRTVGGETQYF. In DNA, the CDR3 is TGTGCCAGCAGGACAGTAGGGGGAGAGACCCAGTACTTC.

The chain is built from TRBV19 and TRBJ2-7, with D possibly being TRBD2 (6 bases). In germline, CDR1 is LNHDA, CDR2 SQIVND (reference sequence). V dropped 3 bases and J dropped 0 bases, with 9 bases sitting between them. This CDR3 has 14 amino acids. DNA of the CDR3: TGTGCCAGTAGTATCTCGCGGGGCTCCTACGAGCAGTACTTC. It codes for CASSISRGSYEQYF.

This chain links TRBV29-1 with TRBJ2-7; 7 bases align to TRBD1. Germline CDR1 and CDR2: SQVTM and ANQGSEA. This CDR3 spans 13 amino acids. J was trimmed by 2 bases and V by 6 bases; bases with no gene match: 7. CDR3 sequence (DNA): TGCAGCGTGACCCGACAGGGCGCCTACGAGCAGTACTTC. Protein: CSVTRQGAYEQYF.

The CDR3 reads CASSPTPAGAGEKLFF. The DNA of the CDR3 is TGTGCCAGCAGCCCGACACCGGCGGGGGCCGGCGAAAAACTGTTTTTT. This chain connects TRBV5-5 to TRBJ1-4, with D possibly being TRBD1 (6 bases). With 4 bases removed from V and 8 bases from J, the gap between germline ends came to 21 bases. Germline-derived CDR1 and CDR2 are SGHKS and YYEKEE (reference sequence). This CDR3 is built from 16 residues.